The present entry profiles one T cell receptor beta chain with its context. What it recognizes is unknown. Clones were read by immunoSEQ multiplex PCR, and TCRdb kept only the in-frame ones, dropping some. The sample has some 170,000 clones; approximately 86% are singletons. The record originates from a study of cytomegalovirus exposure and HLA in healthy donors. Findings and caveats of the study: Most TCR sequences were seen very rarely across donors, but some public TCRs occurred in many.

There are 12 residues in the CDR3. V was trimmed by 1 base and J by 5 bases, leaving 6 bases between them. Germline V gene data show CDR1 as SGHNT and CDR2 as YYREEE (reference sequence). The rearrangement uses TRBV5-4 and TRBJ1-1, with no clear D. This sequence originates from a young man in good health and CMV-seropositive. Material for sequencing was PBMCs. CDR3 nucleotide sequence: TGTGCCAGCAGCTTGACGGGGACTGAAGCTTTCTTT. This translates into CASSLTGTEAFF. Together with reference TRBV5-4 and TRBJ1-1, the CDR3 gives the full variable domain: ETGVTQSPTHLIKTRGQQVTLRCSSQSGHNTVSWYQQALGQGPQFIFQYYREEENGRGNFPPRFSGLQFPNYSSELNVNALELDDSALYLCASSLTGTEAFFGQGTRLTVV.